The rows below give T cell receptor beta chains drawn from one sample of a study of CD4 and CD8 cells across lung adenocarcinoma regions. TCRdb reprocessed the PCR reads via MiXCR and lists one record per CDR3 protein. The sample holds approximately 25,000 distinct CDR3 sequences, approximately 53% seen once. The sequenced material came from CD8+ T cells from the center of a lung tumor. The source of these receptors is a male donor with lung adenocarcinoma. The CD4 and CD8 labels of this study may be unreliable. Each CDR3 is given with its conserved first and last residue. A D gene is named only where the DNA matches it firmly. A clone size is listed for some rows: how often the clone was seen (once, few, many), or a class if it is expanded.

TRBV4-1	13	-	-	TRBJ2-7	TGCGCCAGCAGCGCCCAGTTTAGTGGCGAGCAGTACTTC	CASSAQFSGEQYF
TRBV30	19	TRBD1	few	TRBJ1-2	TGTGCCTGGAGCTCCCCGTATACCGGGACAGGGGCTCCAACTTATGGCTACACCTTC	CAWSSPYTGTGAPTYGYTF
TRBV6-8	14	TRBD2	-	TRBJ2-3	TGCCGCAGCTCGCTACTGGGAGGGCAAAACACGCAGTATTTC	CRSSLLGGQNTQYF
TRBV2	14	-	-	TRBJ1-3	TGTGCCAGGACAACAGGAAACTCTGGAAACACCATATATTTT	CARTTGNSGNTIYF
TRBV5-1	13	-	-	TRBJ2-7	TGCGCCAGCAGCTTGGGAACAGCTAACGAGCAGTACTTC	CASSLGTANEQYF
TRBV12-5	14	TRBD1	few	TRBJ2-3	TGTGCTAGTGGTATCGGGACAGGGCGGGATACGCAGTATTTT	CASGIGTGRDTQYF
TRBV6-1	16	-	-	TRBJ2-4	TGTGCCAGCAGTGAAGCGGGGATGTGGGCTAGGGACACGCAGTACTTT	CASSEAGMWARDTQYF
TRBV3-1	16	TRBD2	-	TRBJ2-3	TGTGCCAGCAGCCAAGAGGGGCGGGGGGAACAAGACACGCAGTATTTT	CASSQEGRGEQDTQYF
TRBV7-6	16	-	-	TRBJ2-4	TGTGCCAGCAGCGTCGGGGGTCTGCGCGCAAAAAACATTCAGTATTTC	CASSVGGLRAKNIQYF
TRBV27	13	-	medium-sized	TRBJ2-6	TGTGCCAGCAGTTTGACCGGGGCCAACGTCCTGACTTTC	CASSLTGANVLTF
TRBV27	15	TRBD1	-	TRBJ2-3	TGTGCCAGGGGTTTAGGGCGACAGGGCACAGATACGCAGTATTTC	CARGLGRQGTDTQYF
TRBV6-1	12	-	-	TRBJ2-1	TGTGCCAGCGCAGCGAGTCAAGGGGAGCTGTTCTTC	CASAASQGELFF
TRBV28	15	TRBD2	-	TRBJ2-1	TGTGCCAGCAGTCCACTAGCGGAGGGGTCCTACGAGCAGTTCTTC	CASSPLAEGSYEQFF
TRBV6-1	14	-	-	TRBJ1-1	TGTGCCAGCAGTGATGTAGGGAGGAACACTGAAGCTTTCTTT	CASSDVGRNTEAFF
TRBV7-8	16	-	many	TRBJ2-5	TGTGCCAGCAGCTTAGCTCCGGCAGGGGTCCAAGAGACCCAGTACTTC	CASSLAPAGVQETQYF
TRBV10-3	14	TRBD1	-	TRBJ2-4	TGCGGCGTCAGGGGGAGTTCAGCCACAAATACGCAGTACTTT	CGVRGSSATNTQYF
TRBV3-1	14	-	few	TRBJ1-1	TGTGCCAGCAGCCAAGTACGGGGGGACACTGAAGCTTTCTTT	CASSQVRGDTEAFF
TRBV11-2	13	-	few	TRBJ2-5	TGTGCCAGCAGCTTAGGGATCCTAGAGACCCAGTACTTC	CASSLGILETQYF
TRBV6-1	15	-	-	TRBJ2-1	TGTGCCAGCAGTGAAGCGCTAGGGGCTGGATATGAGCAGTTCTTC	CASSEALGAGYEQFF
TRBV6-1	14	-	-	TRBJ2-6	TGTGCCAGCAGTGACAGGGGAGGAGCCAACGTCCTGACTTTC	CASSDRGGANVLTF
TRBV6-1	14	TRBD2	many	TRBJ2-7	TGTGCCAGCAGTGACACGGCTAGCGGGAGTGTGCAGTACTTC	CASSDTASGSVQYF
TRBV6-4	16	-	-	TRBJ2-3	TGTGCCAGCCGCGACTCGGGGCTGGTCGCCAAAGATATGCAGTACTTT	CASRDSGLVAKDMQYF